The 15 T cell receptor beta chains below were found in one sample sequenced in a study of blood T cell repertoires in COVID-19. This table comes from immunoSEQ multiplex PCR, and its TCRdb copy is limited to in-frame clones, with some not included. The sample carries 250,000 to 350,000 clones, around 85% recorded once. Material for sequencing was PBMCs or T cells enriched from blood (not recorded which). These receptors originate from a woman aged 25 to 45 who had recovered from COVID-19.

This clone was observed a few times. This sequence joins TRBV19 and TRBJ1-5; TRBD1 might be the D (5 bases). Germline-derived CDR1 and CDR2 are LNHDA and SQIVND (reference sequence). V dropped 7 bases and J dropped 6 bases, with 16 bases sitting between them. CDR3 length equals 14 residues. The CDR3 sequence: CASISTAGGQPQHF. The CDR3 coding sequence is TGTGCCAGTATCTCGACAGCCGGGGGTCAGCCCCAGCATTTT.

This clone was detected once. As DNA, the CDR3 is TGTGCCAGCAGCTTGTTAGCGGGGGGGGCCGTGGAGACCCAGTACTTC. Residues: CASSLLAGGAVETQYF. The genes are TRBV5-6 and TRBJ2-5, with 11 bases aligning to TRBD2. The CDR3 extends over 16 amino acids. Losses at the gene ends were 1 base for V and 5 bases for J; bases not matched to a gene: 7. Germline V gene lookup returns CDR1 SGHDT and CDR2 YYEEEE.

The chain employs TRBV5-8 and TRBJ2-3, with 8 bases fitting TRBD1. Germline assignment: CDR1 SGHTS and CDR2 YDEGEE. V dropped 4 bases and J dropped 2; count of bases not matched to a gene: 9. This CDR3 spans 16 amino acids. CDR3 bases: TGTGCCAGCAGCGAAGGGACAGGTGGGAACACAGATACGCAGTATTTT. Protein product: CASSEGTGGNTDTQYF.

The chain carries TRBV30 and TRBJ2-5, with 13 bases aligning to TRBD2. The J segment lost 2 bases and the V segment lost 0 bases, leaving 3 bases of the junction unmatched. Germline V gene lookup returns CDR1 GTSNPN and CDR2 SVGIG (reference sequence). The CDR3 consists of 16 residues. The CDR3, as DNA: TGTGCCTGGAGTGTACTGGGACTAGCGGGGCAAGAGACCCAGTACTTC. As protein: CAWSVLGLAGQETQYF.

This chain connects TRBV27 to TRBJ2-6; D perhaps matches TRBD1 (6 bases). The length of the CDR3 is 16 residues. Trimming pared 6 bases from V and 0 bases from J, leaving 12 bases between. CDR1 MNHEY and CDR2 SMNVEV come from the germline V gene (reference sequence). The CDR3 loop is CASSETGSSGANVLTF. The CDR3 bases are TGTGCCAGCAGCGAGACAGGCTCCTCTGGGGCCAACGTCCTGACTTTC. The complete variable domain, with remaining parts taken from reference TRBV27 and TRBJ2-6, reads EAQVTQNPRYLITVTGKKLTVTCSQNMNHEYMSWYRQDPGLGLRQIYYSMNVEVTDKGDVPEGYKVSRKEKRNFPLILESPSPNQTSLYFCASSETGSSGANVLTFGAGSRLTVL.

The chain is built from TRBV28 and TRBJ2-7, with TRBD2 matching 9 bases. The V segment lost 7 bases and the J segment 4 bases; nucleotides outside the gene matches: 11. CDR3 length: 15 residues. In germline, CDR1 is MDHEN, CDR2 SYDVKM. In DNA, the CDR3 is TGTGCCAGCACCTCCGGGAGTAGCGGGAGATACGAGCAGTACTTC. Protein sequence: CASTSGSSGRYEQYF.

This clone was detected once. The chain combines TRBV5-1 with TRBJ1-4; 9 bases map to TRBD1. V gave up 4 bases and J gave up 7 bases; unmatched junction bases: 11. This CDR3 spans 16 amino acids. In germline, CDR1 is SGHRS, CDR2 YFSETQ. This CDR3 is CASSTLTGGAVEKLFF. In DNA form, the CDR3 reads TGCGCCAGCAGCACACTAACAGGGGGCGCGGTTGAAAAACTGTTTTTT. Full variable domain (outside the CDR3, taken from reference TRBV5-1 and TRBJ1-4): KAGVTQTPRYLIKTRGQQVTLSCSPISGHRSVSWYQQTPGQGLQFLFEYFSETQRNKGNFPGRFSGRQFSNSRSEMNVSTLELGDSALYLCASSTLTGGAVEKLFFGSGTQLSVL.

This clone was recorded once. The genes are TRBV28 and TRBJ1-5; tentative D call: TRBD1 (5 bases). V gave up 6 bases and J gave up 6 bases, with 30 bases separating them. CDR1 and CDR2 from the germline V gene are MDHEN and SYDVKM. The CDR3 contains 19 residues. The CDR3 spells CASSQGGRNLGRLSQPQHF. In nucleotides, the CDR3 is TGTGCCAGCAGCCAAGGCGGAAGGAATTTGGGGCGTTTAAGTCAGCCCCAGCATTTT.

The chain links TRBV23-1 to TRBJ2-1, with 9 bases lining up with TRBD1. TRBV23-1 is flagged as an ORF with uncertain function. This CDR3 spans 16 amino acids. V dropped 0 bases and J dropped 5; count of bases not matched to a gene: 5. The CDR3 here is CASSQSWTGANNEQFF. The CDR3 DNA is TGCGCCAGCAGTCAATCGTGGACAGGGGCTAACAATGAGCAGTTCTTC.

The rearrangement links TRBV2 to TRBJ2-5, with TRBD1 as a possible D gene (6 bases). Germline assignment: CDR1 SNHLY and CDR2 FYNNEI. This CDR3 comprises 19 residues. V lost 9 bases to trimming and J lost 0 bases, with 29 bases between them. In DNA form, the CDR3 reads TGTGCCAGTCCAAGCAGGCCACAGGACAGACGGTCGTACCAAGAGACCCAGTACTTC. Amino acids: CASPSRPQDRRSYQETQYF.

The chain is built from TRBV5-1 and TRBJ2-7, with 8 nucleotides matching TRBD2. V was pared by 0 bases and J by 0 bases, with 2 bases of the junction left unmatched. The germline gives CDR1 SGHRS, CDR2 YFSETQ. The CDR3 consists of 15 residues. The CDR3 spells CASSLGSGSSYEQYF. The CDR3 bases are TGCGCCAGCAGCTTGGGCAGCGGGAGCTCCTACGAGCAGTACTTC.

This clone was picked up a small number of times. V gene TRBV6-1 combines with J gene TRBJ1-4; TRBD1 matches 8 bases. The CDR3 sequence is 14 residues long. Germline CDR1 is MNHNS and CDR2 is SASEGT. The junction had 2 bases not matched to a gene; V was cut back by 1 base and J by 7 bases. The CDR3 loop reads CASSEGTGFEKLFF. The CDR3 DNA is TGTGCCAGCAGTGAAGGGACAGGGTTTGAAAAACTGTTTTTT.

In this sample, this clone turned up a few times. In nucleotides, the CDR3 is TGTGCCATCAGTGAGGGGGCTCGGACTGAAGCTTTCTTT. This codes for CAISEGARTEAFF. This chain joins TRBV10-3 and TRBJ1-1; maybe TRBD1 (5 bases). Germline-derived CDR1 and CDR2 are ENHRY and SYGVKD. Trimming shortened V by 2 bases and J by 5 bases, and 9 bases separated the two germline ends. The CDR3 has 13 amino acids.

The chain couples TRBV29-1 to TRBJ1-1; TRBD1 aligns across 7 bases. The CDR3 is made up of 12 amino acids. Germline CDR1 is SQVTM and CDR2 is ANQGSEA. V dropped 8 bases and J dropped 1; count of bases not matched to a gene: 4. DNA for the CDR3: TGCAGCTCTGGACAGGAGAACACTGAAGCTTTCTTT. It specifies CSSGQENTEAFF.

In its sample, this clone was seen a few times. J is TRBJ1-1 and V is TRBV19; D unresolved. Germline CDR1 reads LNHDA; CDR2 reads SQIVND (reference sequence). V lost 3 bases, J lost 10 bases, and 12 bases lay in between. The CDR3 covers 12 residues. The CDR3, as DNA: TGTGCCAGTAGTATTCGGGATCTGGGAGCTTTCTTT. Translation: CASSIRDLGAFF.